Each of the 18 T cell receptor beta chains below was sequenced from the same sample in a study of shared clonotypes between healthy human individuals (TCRdb year 2020). Libraries were prepared through the immunoSEQ multiplex PCR assay. This is the immuneACCESS table as TCRdb keeps it, with only in-frame sequences that have V and J called. A part of the clones is gone; compared with another copy, unresolved V genes explain less than half, and the rest is unexplained. This sample comprises fewer than 850,000 clones, less than 80% of them detected only once. 1.8% of the sample lies in the top ten. The source material was memory CD4+ T cells sorted from blood. In the paper's terms, the cell subset or site label means: CD45RA-negative fraction. These TCRs come from a woman aged 25 to 45 in good health.

In its sample, this clone was seen a few times. J is TRBJ2-2 and V is TRBV29-1; the D gene could be TRBD1 or TRBD2 (5 bases each). CDR3 size: 13 residues. From germline, CDR1 is SQVTM and CDR2 ANQGSEA. Trimming left V 3 bases short and J 5 bases short, with 10 bases between. CDR3 nucleotides: TGCAGCGTTGAGGTTGAGGGGACCGGGGAGCTGTTTTTT. It yields the protein CSVEVEGTGELFF.

This chain joins TRBV6-5 and TRBJ2-7; no clear D gene. Germline loops: CDR1 MNHEY, CDR2 SVGAGI. V lost 9 bases and J 3 bases, leaving 15 bases between the germline ends. This CDR3 spans 13 amino acids. CDR3 sequence: CASRIWVSYEQYF. The CDR3 DNA follows: TGTGCCAGTCGCATATGGGTAAGCTACGAGCAGTACTTC.

With regard to this clone: Relative to the germline gene, one junction end is altered; a read error may explain this. The chain couples TRBV27 to TRBJ1-5; 11 bases are shared with TRBD1. The CDR3 length is 17 residues. Germline CDR1 reads MNHEY; CDR2 reads SMNVEV (reference sequence). The CDR3 nucleotides are TGTGCCAGCAGCTTATTGGGACAGGGGGTCAACGGGCAGCCCCAGCATTTT. Translation: CASSLLGQGVNGQPQHF.

The V and J genes are TRBV4-1 and TRBJ1-1; maybe TRBD1 (5 bases). Trimming shortened V by 0 bases and J by 2 bases, and 19 bases separated the two germline ends. CDR1 is MGHRA and CDR2 is YSYEKL in the germline V gene. The CDR3 sequence is 18 residues long. CDR3 coding DNA: TGCGCCAGCAGCCAAGATTTGGTGCCCGGAGGGGCAAACACTGAAGCTTTCTTT. Its translation is CASSQDLVPGGANTEAFF.

V and J are TRBV13 and TRBJ2-1, with 7 bases lining up with TRBD2. Trimming removed 7 bases from V and 0 bases from J; junction bases left unmatched: 3. Per the germline V gene, CDR1 is PRHDT and CDR2 is FYEKMQ (reference sequence). The CDR3 is made up of 14 amino acids. The CDR3 sequence is CASKRESSYNEQFF. DNA of the CDR3: TGTGCCAGCAAGCGGGAAAGCTCCTACAATGAGCAGTTCTTC. Full variable domain (outside the CDR3, taken from reference TRBV13 and TRBJ2-1): AAGVIQSPRHLIKEKRETATLKCYPIPRHDTVYWYQQGPGQDPQFLISFYEKMQSDKGSIPDRFSAQQFSDYHSELNMSSLELGDSALYFCASKRESSYNEQFFGPGTRLTVL.

This chain's CDR3 is CASSLDGDRGPMNTEAFF. The CDR3, as DNA: TGTGCCAGCAGCTTAGATGGGGACCGGGGCCCCATGAACACTGAAGCTTTCTTT. The gene calls are TRBV11-2 and TRBJ1-1; perhaps TRBD1 as D (5 bases). Germline loops: CDR1 SGHAT, CDR2 FQNNGV. The CDR3 has 18 amino acids. Trimming removed 0 bases at V and 0 bases at J, with 17 bases between.

V and J are TRBV19 and TRBJ1-2, with D perhaps matching TRBD1 (6 bases). The CDR3 runs to 18 residues. Germline V gives CDR1 LNHDA, CDR2 SQIVND (reference sequence). V was cut by 2 bases and J by 3 bases, with 22 bases left in between. As DNA, the CDR3 is TGTGCCAGTAGTATATCCCCCGAAGGGAGTAGGGGGGACTATGGCTACACCTTC. Protein sequence: CASSISPEGSRGDYGYTF.

The V call is TRBV27, the J call TRBJ2-5, with D possibly being TRBD1 or TRBD2 (7 bases each). In germline, CDR1 is MNHEY, CDR2 SMNVEV (reference sequence). V lost 7 bases to trimming and J lost 4 bases, with 19 bases between them. This CDR3 has 15 amino acids. CDR3 amino acids: CASTSGRGLGETQYF. CDR3 nucleotide sequence: TGTGCCAGCACTTCGGGGAGGGGGCTTGGAGAGACCCAGTACTTC.

The V call is TRBV29-1, the J call TRBJ1-3; TRBD1 might be the D (6 bases). V was shortened by 6 bases and J by 0 bases, with 9 bases between the two germline ends. Germline V gives CDR1 SQVTM, CDR2 ANQGSEA. The CDR3 spans 13 residues. The CDR3 bases are TGCAGCGTCGGACAGTCCTCTGGAAACACCATATATTTT. The encoded protein is CSVGQSSGNTIYF.

V is TRBV5-8 and J is TRBJ1-3, with TRBD1 matching 7 bases. Germline values: CDR1 SGHTS, CDR2 YDEGEE. The CDR3 is 14 residues long. Unmatched junction bases numbered 3, after V lost 4 bases and J lost 2 bases. The CDR3 sequence: CASSTDRAGNTIYF. The CDR3 DNA sequence: TGTGCCAGCAGCACCGACAGGGCTGGAAACACCATATATTTT.

J is TRBJ2-7 and V is TRBV10-3; TRBD2 matches at 9 bases. The germline gives CDR1 ENHRY, CDR2 SYGVKD. J lost 2 bases, V lost 6 bases, and 5 bases had no gene match. The CDR3 covers 14 residues. CDR3 in amino acids: CAIRRTSDTYEQYF. In nucleotides, the CDR3 is TGTGCCATCAGAAGGACTAGCGACACCTACGAGCAGTACTTC.

The chain recombines TRBV20-1 with TRBJ2-1; TRBD1 is a possible D gene (5 bases). This CDR3 spans 11 amino acids. V was clipped by 7 bases and J by 5 bases, with 9 bases between them. Germline loops: CDR1 DFQATT, CDR2 SNEGSKA (reference sequence). CDR3 bases: TGCAGTGGGACACGCAACAATGAGCAGTTCTTC. This encodes CSGTRNNEQFF.

V and J are TRBV5-1 and TRBJ2-2; D unresolved. The CDR3 contains 15 residues. Trimming shortened V by 3 bases and J by 1 base, and 10 bases separated the two germline ends. Germline V gene sequence: CDR1 SGHRS, CDR2 YFSETQ. The CDR3 coding sequence is TGCGCCAGCAGCTCTGGAGTGGAGAACACCGGGGAGCTGTTTTTT. It codes for CASSSGVENTGELFF.

This clone was seen a single time. The V and J genes are TRBV19 and TRBJ2-1; tentative D call: TRBD1 (6 bases). The germline V gene has CDR1 LNHDA and CDR2 SQIVND (reference sequence). This CDR3 has 14 residues. The V end lost 7 bases, the J end lost 8 bases, and 18 bases lay between the germline ends. The CDR3 DNA is TGTGCCAGTATGCTGACAGGCCTAGTTGATGAGCAGTTCTTC. Its translation is CASMLTGLVDEQFF.

This clone has more than one count but fewer than ten. The rearrangement uses TRBV19 and TRBJ2-5; D is perhaps TRBD1 or TRBD2 (5 bases each). V lost 3 bases and J 5 bases, leaving 10 bases between the germline ends. Per germline, CDR1 LNHDA and CDR2 SQIVND (reference sequence). This CDR3 region has 13 residues. This CDR3 reads CASSMGRGETQYF. The CDR3 nucleotides read TGTGCCAGTAGTATGGGACGAGGGGAGACCCAGTACTTC.

This chain uses TRBV29-1 with TRBJ2-5, with 8 nucleotides matching TRBD1. The CDR3 totals 14 residues. After removal of 7 bases from V and 9 bases from J, the junction contained 16 bases not matched to a gene. Germline CDR1 and CDR2: SQVTM and ANQGSEA. DNA for the CDR3: TGCAGCGGGTTAGACAGGGGACTCTGGGGGTCCCAGTACTTC. The encoded protein is CSGLDRGLWGSQYF.

This clone was observed a single time. J is TRBJ2-5 and V is TRBV13; possibly TRBD1 for D (6 bases). The J call is doubtful: the DNA matches TRBJ2-7 better. This CDR3 comprises 15 residues. Germline-derived CDR1 and CDR2 are PRHDT and FYEKMQ (reference sequence). The CDR3 DNA sequence: TGTGCCAGCAGCTTAGAGGGGGACACTACCTACGAGCAGTACTTC. Translation gives CASSLEGDTTYEQYF.

The chain combines TRBV28 with TRBJ2-7, with 7 bases matching TRBD2. Germline CDR1 reads MDHEN; CDR2 reads SYDVKM. Trimming took 5 bases from V and 4 from J; bases not matched to a gene: 11. CDR3 size: 15 residues. The CDR3 nucleotides read TGTGCCAGCAGTCGGACTGTGACTAGCTTGTACGAGCAGTACTTC. This translates into CASSRTVTSLYEQYF.